The 26 T cell receptor beta chains in this list originate from one sample, sequenced in a study of shared clonotypes between healthy human individuals. CD45RO negativity and positive selection for CCR7 defined naive CD8 cells, a population that excluded terminally differentiated effector memory CD45RA+ cells. Method: immunoSEQ multiplex PCR; TCRdb's copy keeps in-frame clones and lacks some. Of hundreds of thousands of clones listed, about 91% are singletons. Specimen: naive CD8+ T cells sorted from blood. Receptors originate from a man under 40 in good health.

This chain joins TRBV7-6 and TRBJ1-1; 7 bases map to TRBD1. Per germline, CDR1 SGHVS and CDR2 FNYEAQ. The CDR3 loop spans 14 amino acids. Unmatched junction bases numbered 8, after V lost 5 bases and J lost 5 bases. The chain's CDR3 is CASSQDRSGTEAFF. CDR3 nucleotides: TGTGCCAGCAGCCAGGACAGGTCGGGGACTGAAGCTTTCTTT.

About this clone: Other DNA sequences in the sample encode the same CDR3. The genes are TRBV2 and TRBJ2-7; the D call may be TRBD1 or TRBD2 (5 bases each). Germline V gene lookup returns CDR1 SNHLY and CDR2 FYNNEI. The CDR3 length is 12 residues. V dropped 6 bases and J dropped 3 bases, with 9 bases sitting between them. The CDR3 DNA follows: TGTGCCAGCAGAGGGACGGTCTACGAGCAGTACTTC. It codes for CASRGTVYEQYF. Combining the CDR3 with reference TRBV2 and TRBJ2-7 gives the whole variable domain EPEVTQTPSHQVTQMGQEVILRCVPISNHLYFYWYRQILGQKVEFLVSFYNNEISEKSEIFDDQFSVERPDGSNFTLKIRSTKLEDSAMYFCASRGTVYEQYFGPGTRLTVT.

The J gene is TRBJ2-7, the V gene TRBV5-1, with TRBD1 matching 8 bases. This CDR3 has 15 residues. The ends lost 2 bases at V and 4 bases at J; junction bases unmatched: 8. CDR1 SGHRS and CDR2 YFSETQ come from the germline V gene. In DNA form, the CDR3 reads TGCGCCAGCAGCTTTGGCCAGGGGGCAATTTACGAGCAGTACTTC. Translation: CASSFGQGAIYEQYF.

This rearrangement joins TRBV6-5 to TRBJ2-5; D may be TRBD2 (5 bases). Trimming removed 0 bases from V and 5 bases from J, with 16 bases in between. The CDR3 runs to 16 residues. The germline V gene has CDR1 MNHEY and CDR2 SVGAGI. CDR3 amino acids: CASSYSTGEIGETQYF. CDR3 coding DNA: TGTGCCAGCAGTTACTCGACCGGGGAAATCGGGGAGACCCAGTACTTC.

This chain joins TRBV28 and TRBJ1-4; TRBD1 agrees at 8 bases. The germline CDR1 and CDR2 sequences are MDHEN and SYDVKM. The CDR3 is made up of 16 amino acids. V was clipped by 2 bases and J by 5 bases; unmatched bases: 7. The CDR3 protein is CASSLPDREGNEKLFF. DNA for the CDR3: TGTGCCAGCAGTTTACCGGACAGGGAGGGGAATGAAAAACTGTTTTTT.

A remark on this clone: This probably arose from a read error, given a far larger clone one base away. This chain links TRBV6-5 with TRBJ2-1; D is uncertain. Per the germline V gene, CDR1 is MNHEY and CDR2 is SVGAGI. This CDR3 has 11 amino acids. Trimming cost V 5 bases and J 5 bases, with 4 bases left between them. The DNA for the CDR3 is TGTGCCAGCAGTCGGAACAATGAGCAGTTCTTC. Residues: CASSRNNEQFF.

This chain connects TRBV10-3 to TRBJ2-3; no reliable D call. This CDR3 region has 16 residues. Germline V gives CDR1 ENHRY, CDR2 SYGVKD. Between the trimmed V and J ends, which lost 0 bases and 3 bases, there was a span of 13 bases. The CDR3 loop reads CAISESEGLGTDTQYF. CDR3 in DNA: TGTGCCATCAGTGAGTCGGAAGGTTTGGGTACAGATACGCAGTATTTT.

The rearrangement links TRBV9 to TRBJ2-1, with 8 bases lining up with TRBD1. The CDR3 has 15 residues. V shed 4 bases, J shed 0 bases, and the junction held 3 bases outside the gene matches. In germline, CDR1 is SGDLS, CDR2 YYNGEE. The CDR3 here is CASSRQGSSYNEQFF. CDR3 coding DNA: TGTGCCAGCAGCCGACAGGGGAGCTCCTACAATGAGCAGTTCTTC.

V and J are TRBV2 and TRBJ1-2; D uncertain. Germline loops: CDR1 SNHLY, CDR2 FYNNEI. V was clipped by 3 bases and J by 1 base, with 9 bases between them. The CDR3 runs 14 residues. CDR3 loop: CASSEWSNNYGYTF. The CDR3 nucleotides are TGTGCCAGCAGTGAGTGGAGTAATAACTATGGCTACACCTTC. The full variable domain, its missing parts supplied by reference TRBV2 and TRBJ1-2, is EPEVTQTPSHQVTQMGQEVILRCVPISNHLYFYWYRQILGQKVEFLVSFYNNEISEKSEIFDDQFSVERPDGSNFTLKIRSTKLEDSAMYFCASSEWSNNYGYTFGSGTRLTVV.

Here the CDR3 DNA reads TGTGCCAGCAGCCCAGGGACAGCATCTCCGTTCATGAACACTGAAGCTTTCTTT. Translated, it gives CASSPGTASPFMNTEAFF. The V call is TRBV5-6, the J call TRBJ1-1, with TRBD1 matching 7 bases. J was trimmed by 0 bases and V by 4 bases; bases with no gene match: 15. Looked up from germline, CDR1 is SGHDT and CDR2 is YYEEEE. This CDR3 is built from 18 residues. Looking up the rest from reference TRBV5-6 and TRBJ1-1 gives the full variable domain: DAGVTQSPTHLIKTRGQQVTLRCSPKSGHDTVSWYQQALGQGPQFIFQYYEEEERQRGNFPDRFSGHQFPNYSSELNVNALLLGDSALYLCASSPGTASPFMNTEAFFGQGTRLTVV.

V and J are TRBV4-2 and TRBJ2-7, with D perhaps TRBD2 (6 bases). Trimming left V 0 bases short and J 6 bases short, with 12 bases between. CDR1 and CDR2 from the germline V gene are LGHNA and YNFKEQ. CDR3 length: 14 amino acids. Here the CDR3 reads CASSQESAGLEQYF. For the CDR3, the DNA is TGTGCCAGCAGCCAAGAGTCTGCGGGACTCGAGCAGTACTTC.

This chain links TRBV9 with TRBJ1-1; 7 positions agree with TRBD1. The V and J ends lost 4 bases and 7 bases, in that order; junction bases with no gene match: 13. This CDR3 has 15 amino acids. Germline V gene data show CDR1 as SGDLS and CDR2 as YYNGEE. The CDR3 nucleotides are TGTGCCAGCAGCCAATACGACAATTACAGGGGTGAAGCTTTCTTT. Residues: CASSQYDNYRGEAFF.

This chain joins TRBV7-9 and TRBJ2-3, with a tentative D call TRBD2 (5 bases). The V and J ends lost 8 bases and 5 bases respectively, with 11 bases between them. Germline CDR1 and CDR2: SEHNR and FQNEAQ (reference sequence). This CDR3 is 12 amino acids long. For the CDR3, the DNA is TGTGCCAGCGGGAGCCGTGAAGATACGCAGTATTTT. This encodes CASGSREDTQYF.

The CDR3 nucleotides are TGTGCCAGCAGCTTAGATCAGCGGGAGTGGGATGACTACAATGAGCAGTTCTTC. Translated, it gives CASSLDQREWDDYNEQFF. The chain carries TRBV11-2 and TRBJ2-1; 8 bases map to TRBD2. The CDR3 has 18 amino acids. Germline-derived CDR1 and CDR2 are SGHAT and FQNNGV. V dropped 0 bases and J dropped 3; count of bases not matched to a gene: 10.

The J gene is TRBJ2-2, the V gene TRBV19, with 11 bases lining up with TRBD2. Germline V gene data show CDR1 as LNHDA and CDR2 as SQIVND (reference sequence). V gave up 3 bases and J gave up 5 bases; unmatched junction bases: 5. The CDR3 loop spans 16 amino acids. CDR3 residues: CASSMGLAEITGELFF. The CDR3, as DNA: TGTGCCAGTAGTATGGGACTAGCGGAGATAACCGGGGAGCTGTTTTTT.

The chain combines TRBV19 with TRBJ2-1; 12 bases match TRBD2. The CDR3 totals 16 residues. CDR1 and CDR2 from the germline V gene are LNHDA and SQIVND (reference sequence). V was clipped by 6 bases and J by 8 bases; unmatched bases: 11. The DNA for the CDR3 is TGTGCCAGTAGGATTTGGAACTGGACTAGCGGGGATGAGCAGTTCTTC. It yields the protein CASRIWNWTSGDEQFF.

In this sample, this clone turned up once. The gene calls are TRBV6-5 and TRBJ1-5, with 7 bases fitting TRBD1. The germline V gene encodes CDR1 MNHEY and CDR2 SVGAGI. Trimming cost V 6 bases and J 7 bases; bases outside gene matches: 9. This CDR3 spans 14 amino acids. CDR3 residues: CASSPTGAGQPQHF. The CDR3, as DNA: TGTGCCAGCAGCCCTACAGGGGCGGGACAGCCCCAGCATTTT.

The chain employs TRBV5-6 and TRBJ2-7; a possible D gene is TRBD1 (6 bases). The V gene's germline CDR1 is SGHDT and CDR2 YYEEEE. V dropped 4 bases and J dropped 7 bases, with 18 bases sitting between them. This CDR3 spans 14 amino acids. CDR3: CASSMDGGADEQYF. CDR3 coding DNA: TGTGCCAGCAGCATGGATGGGGGCGCGGATGAGCAGTACTTC.

The J gene is TRBJ2-7, the V gene TRBV7-9; D possibly uses TRBD1 or TRBD2 (5 bases each). Deletions cut 8 bases from V and 4 bases from J, with 12 bases between. The CDR3 covers 12 residues. Germline V gives CDR1 SEHNR, CDR2 FQNEAQ (reference sequence). The CDR3 is CASEGWGYEQYF. DNA of the CDR3: TGTGCCAGCGAGGGGTGGGGATACGAGCAGTACTTC.

The V call is TRBV11-2, the J call TRBJ1-1; no firm D call. This CDR3 has 15 amino acids. CDR1 SGHAT and CDR2 FQNNGV come from the germline V gene. The ends were cut back, 3 bases at V and 7 bases at J, with 18 bases in the middle. The CDR3 bases are TGTGCCAGCAGCTTTCAAATTGAGAGAGTGGGTGAAGCTTTCTTT. It encodes CASSFQIERVGEAFF.

The rearrangement joins TRBV6-5 to TRBJ2-1; 7 nucleotides align to TRBD1. This CDR3 comprises 15 residues. Germline V gives CDR1 MNHEY, CDR2 SVGAGI. V shed 6 bases and J 7 bases; nucleotides not matched to a gene: 12. CDR3 loop: CASSPHGQVPNEQFF. The CDR3 coding sequence is TGTGCCAGCAGCCCACACGGACAGGTGCCGAATGAGCAGTTCTTC.

This clone appeared a few times. The chain is built from TRBV11-2 and TRBJ2-1, with TRBD2 matching 7 bases. V was clipped by 5 bases and J by 10 bases; unmatched bases: 8. The germline V gene encodes CDR1 SGHAT and CDR2 FQNNGV. This CDR3 region has 13 residues. In nucleotides, the CDR3 is TGTGCCAGCAGCGGAGGACTAGTGAGGGAGCAGTTCTTC. Translation: CASSGGLVREQFF.

As for this clone: A much larger clone is a single base away; this may be a read error. V and J are TRBV25-1 and TRBJ2-6; D might be TRBD1 (6 bases). Germline lookup yields CDR1 MGHDK and CDR2 SYGVNS. This CDR3 region has 15 residues. V was cut by 3 bases and J by 0 bases, with 6 bases left in between. The CDR3 coding sequence is TGTGCCAGCAGTGAGGACAGCTCTGGGGCCAACGTCCTGACTTTC. It is translated as CASSEDSSGANVLTF.

The chain carries TRBV7-3 and TRBJ2-1; possibly TRBD2 for D (6 bases). Trimming took 5 bases from V and 0 from J, leaving 17 bases between them. The CDR3 extends over 17 amino acids. The germline V gene has CDR1 SGHTA and CDR2 FQGTGA. CDR3 amino acids: CASSIIGSGDSYNEQFF. The CDR3 coding sequence is TGTGCCAGCAGCATTATCGGTAGCGGAGACTCCTACAATGAGCAGTTCTTC.

V gene TRBV4-1 combines with J gene TRBJ2-1; a weak D match, TRBD1 (5 bases). Trimming pared 6 bases from V and 6 bases from J, leaving 12 bases between. This CDR3 has 13 amino acids. Germline assignment: CDR1 MGHRA and CDR2 YSYEKL. DNA of the CDR3: TGCGCCAGCAGTACGCAGGGAAGCAATGAGCAGTTCTTC. Translating gives CASSTQGSNEQFF.

CDR3 loop: CTSTWHQNTEAFF. The CDR3 bases are TGCACCAGCACCTGGCACCAGAACACTGAAGCTTTCTTT. The chain combines TRBV1 with TRBJ1-1; the listed D gene, TRBD1, was not tested against the DNA. TRBV1 is tagged as a pseudogene. This CDR3 contains 13 residues.